This T cell receptor (beta chain) was identified during a study of shared clonotypes between healthy human individuals. Measured with immunoSEQ multiplex PCR; TCRdb has only the in-frame clones, and not every one. The sample contains some 2,500,000 clones, roughly 92% of which appear only once. This CDR3 is built from 14 residues. Trimming cost V 6 bases and J 3 bases; bases outside gene matches: 6. CDR1 and CDR2 from the germline V gene are SQVTM and ANQGSEA. Sequencing input: naive CD4+ T cells from PBMCs. The subset: CD45RA+ positively selected. This TCR was recovered from a man younger than 30 in good health. Some clones in this sample may be carry-over from other donors' samples. The chain employs TRBV29-1 and TRBJ2-3, with 10 nucleotides matching TRBD1. This CDR3 is CSVAGQGGTDTQYF. The CDR3 DNA is TGCAGCGTCGCAGGACAGGGGGGGACAGATACGCAGTATTTT.